A selection of T cell receptor beta chains follows, all from one sample in a study of blood T cell repertoires in COVID-19. Clones were read by immunoSEQ multiplex PCR, and TCRdb kept only the in-frame ones, dropping some. Here the sample spans 260,000 or so clones, about nine tenths being singletons. The source material was PBMCs or T cells enriched from blood (not recorded which). The receptors stem from a woman between 25 and 40 years old with acute COVID-19. CDR3s include the opening cysteine and the closing phenylalanine or tryptophan. Each record gives: D gene, V gene, clone size, J gene, CDR3 DNA, CDR3 protein. A D gene is named only where the DNA matches it firmly. Size is omitted from some rows. Given values are once, few, many or a class for expanded clones.

D gene: NA
V gene: TRBV6-5
clone size: NA
J gene: TRBJ1-1
CDR3 DNA: TGTGCCAGCAGTTACCGGTTAATGAACACTGAAGCTTTCTTT
CDR3 protein: CASSYRLMNTEAFF

D gene: TRBD1
V gene: TRBV4-1
clone size: NA
J gene: TRBJ1-3
CDR3 DNA: TGCGCCAGCAGCCAACTCCGGGGCCGGACAGGGGGAAACACCATATATTTT
CDR3 protein: CASSQLRGRTGGNTIYF

D gene: NA
V gene: TRBV6-2/TRBV6-3
clone size: NA
J gene: TRBJ2-7
CDR3 DNA: TGTGCCAGCAGTTACTCACCAGGGGTCTCCGAGCAGTACTTC
CDR3 protein: CASSYSPGVSEQYF

D gene: TRBD2
V gene: TRBV18
clone size: NA
J gene: TRBJ2-1
CDR3 DNA: TGTGCCAGCTCCCCTCCAGCGGGGGGGCCAAATGAGCAGTTCTTC
CDR3 protein: CASSPPAGGPNEQFF

D gene: TRBD2
V gene: TRBV15
clone size: NA
J gene: TRBJ2-4
CDR3 DNA: TGTGCCACCAGCAGACGGGCTAGCGGGGGCCTAGCCAAAAACATTCAGTACTTC
CDR3 protein: CATSRRASGGLAKNIQYF

D gene: NA
V gene: TRBV4-2
clone size: NA
J gene: TRBJ2-3
CDR3 DNA: TGTGCCAGCAGCCAAGAAAGAGGAACAGATACGCAGTATTTT
CDR3 protein: CASSQERGTDTQYF

D gene: TRBD1
V gene: TRBV18
clone size: NA
J gene: TRBJ2-2
CDR3 DNA: TGTGCCAGCTCACCACCGTTTTTAGGGGGCGCCACCGGGGAGCTGTTTTTT
CDR3 protein: CASSPPFLGGATGELFF

D gene: TRBD2
V gene: TRBV5-1
clone size: NA
J gene: TRBJ2-2
CDR3 DNA: TGCGCCAGCAGCTTGGCGGCTGGAGCGGGGGGCACCGGGGAGCTGTTTTTT
CDR3 protein: CASSLAAGAGGTGELFF

D gene: TRBD2
V gene: TRBV6-5
clone size: NA
J gene: TRBJ2-7
CDR3 DNA: TGTGCCACCACAAACCCGGGGGGCTACGAGCAGTACTTC
CDR3 protein: CATTNPGGYEQYF

D gene: NA
V gene: TRBV5-6
clone size: NA
J gene: TRBJ1-3
CDR3 DNA: TGTGCCAGCAGCTTTGGGGGCGCGAGAAACACCATATATTTT
CDR3 protein: CASSFGGARNTIYF

D gene: TRBD1
V gene: TRBV2
clone size: NA
J gene: TRBJ2-3
CDR3 DNA: TGTGCCAGCATAGGGACAGGGGCAGATACGCAGTATTTT
CDR3 protein: CASIGTGADTQYF

D gene: NA
V gene: TRBV27
clone size: once
J gene: TRBJ1-5
CDR3 DNA: TGTGCCAGCAGAAACGGGGGAAGCAATCAGCCCCAGCATTTT
CDR3 protein: CASRNGGSNQPQHF

D gene: NA
V gene: TRBV3-1/TRBV3-2
clone size: NA
J gene: TRBJ1-1
CDR3 DNA: TGTGCCAGCAGTCGCGGGACCTTCACTGAAGCTTTCTTT
CDR3 protein: CASSRGTFTEAFF

D gene: TRBD1
V gene: TRBV7-9
clone size: few
J gene: TRBJ1-1
CDR3 DNA: TGTGCCAGCAGCTTAGACAGGGGGCTGAGTATCGCTGAAGCTTTCTTT
CDR3 protein: CASSLDRGLSIAEAFF

D gene: TRBD1
V gene: TRBV5-6
clone size: NA
J gene: TRBJ1-5
CDR3 DNA: TGTGCCAGCAGCTTGAGGACAGGGGCTCAGCCCCAGCATTTT
CDR3 protein: CASSLRTGAQPQHF